The clone carrying this T cell receptor (beta chain) turned up a few times. Authors' methods: Estimated nucleated cell counts came from reference gene primer amplification. Only in-frame clones appear in the TCRdb table, and some are missing; sequencing was by immunoSEQ multiplex PCR. V, J and clone size were drawn from that table, and D and trimming were deduced from the DNA. The sample lists a few hundred thousand clones; approximately 82% were seen once. These data originate in a study of blood T cell repertoires in COVID-19. About the research overall: The samples span acute and convalescent COVID-19 from the United States, Italy and Spain. Sample material is recorded as cDNA or gDNA derived from T cells, B-cell-depleted T cells, or PBMCs.

This CDR3 contains 15 residues. Germline CDR1 SGHAT, CDR2 FQNNGV. V gave up 5 bases and J gave up 2 bases, with 13 bases separating them. The sample consisted of peripheral blood. The gene calls are TRBV11-2 and TRBJ1-5, with D maybe TRBD1 (5 bases). The sequence derives from a human donor in a cohort sampled during active COVID-19. Here the CDR3 DNA reads TGTGCCAGCAGCCCGGCAGGGTCAGGCAATCAGCCCCAGCATTTT. It encodes CASSPAGSGNQPQHF.